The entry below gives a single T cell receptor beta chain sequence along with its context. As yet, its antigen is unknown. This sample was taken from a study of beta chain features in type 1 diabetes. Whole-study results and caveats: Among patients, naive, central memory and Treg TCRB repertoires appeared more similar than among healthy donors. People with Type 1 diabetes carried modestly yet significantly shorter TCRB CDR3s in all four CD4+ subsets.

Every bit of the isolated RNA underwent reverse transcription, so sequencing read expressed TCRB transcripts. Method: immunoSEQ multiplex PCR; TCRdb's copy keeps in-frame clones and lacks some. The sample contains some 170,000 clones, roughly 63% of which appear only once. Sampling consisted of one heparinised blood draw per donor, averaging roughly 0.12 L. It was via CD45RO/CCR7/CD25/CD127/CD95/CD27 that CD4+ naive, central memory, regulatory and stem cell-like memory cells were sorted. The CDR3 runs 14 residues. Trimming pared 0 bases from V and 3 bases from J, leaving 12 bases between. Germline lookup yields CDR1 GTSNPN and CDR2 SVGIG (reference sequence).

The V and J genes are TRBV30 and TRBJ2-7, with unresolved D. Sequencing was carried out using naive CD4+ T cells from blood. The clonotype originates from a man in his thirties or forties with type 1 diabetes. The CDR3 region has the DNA TGTGCCTGGAGTGTAGGGAAAGCCCTCTACGAGCAGTACTTC. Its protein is CAWSVGKALYEQYF.